This TCR beta chain was recorded in a study of cytomegalovirus exposure and HLA in healthy donors. Study-level information: In a previous analysis, around 120 million unique TCR beta sequences were found from 150 million to 200 million T cells.

PCR primers comprised 60 Vbeta and 13 Jbeta primers. Using immunoSEQ multiplex PCR, the repertoire was profiled, and TCRdb retains in-frame clones only, with some absent. The table has around 130,000 clones, 65% to 90% seen once; the top ten hold about 0.76%. General study results and limits: Despite most TCR sequences being rare, some public TCRs occurred in many donors.

With V trimmed by 3 bases and J by 2 bases, 13 bases remained unmatched. Looked up from germline, CDR1 is MDHEN and CDR2 is SYDVKM. This CDR3 spans 18 amino acids. Points on this clone: Its target is not known.

The sample comprised PBMCs. The receptor was derived from a young man in good health and CMV-seronegative. The chain couples TRBV28 to TRBJ2-3, with 8 bases aligning to TRBD2. The CDR3 loop is CASSLGQPGLDYTDTQYF. As DNA, the CDR3 is TGTGCCAGCAGTTTGGGTCAACCGGGACTAGACTACACAGATACGCAGTATTTT.